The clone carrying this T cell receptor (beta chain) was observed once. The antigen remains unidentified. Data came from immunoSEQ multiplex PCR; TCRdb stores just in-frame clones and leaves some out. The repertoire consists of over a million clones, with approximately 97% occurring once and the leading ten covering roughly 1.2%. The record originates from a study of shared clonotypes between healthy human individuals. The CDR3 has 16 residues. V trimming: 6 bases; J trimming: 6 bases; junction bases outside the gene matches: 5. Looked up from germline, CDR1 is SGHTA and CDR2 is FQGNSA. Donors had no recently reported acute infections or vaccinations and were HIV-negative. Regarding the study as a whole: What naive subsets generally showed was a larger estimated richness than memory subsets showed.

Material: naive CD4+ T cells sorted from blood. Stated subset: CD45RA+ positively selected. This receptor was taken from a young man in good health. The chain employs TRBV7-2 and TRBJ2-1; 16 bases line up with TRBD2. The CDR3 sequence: CASRGLAGGQGNEQFF. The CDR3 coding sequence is TGTGCCAGCAGGGGACTAGCGGGAGGGCAAGGCAATGAGCAGTTCTTC.